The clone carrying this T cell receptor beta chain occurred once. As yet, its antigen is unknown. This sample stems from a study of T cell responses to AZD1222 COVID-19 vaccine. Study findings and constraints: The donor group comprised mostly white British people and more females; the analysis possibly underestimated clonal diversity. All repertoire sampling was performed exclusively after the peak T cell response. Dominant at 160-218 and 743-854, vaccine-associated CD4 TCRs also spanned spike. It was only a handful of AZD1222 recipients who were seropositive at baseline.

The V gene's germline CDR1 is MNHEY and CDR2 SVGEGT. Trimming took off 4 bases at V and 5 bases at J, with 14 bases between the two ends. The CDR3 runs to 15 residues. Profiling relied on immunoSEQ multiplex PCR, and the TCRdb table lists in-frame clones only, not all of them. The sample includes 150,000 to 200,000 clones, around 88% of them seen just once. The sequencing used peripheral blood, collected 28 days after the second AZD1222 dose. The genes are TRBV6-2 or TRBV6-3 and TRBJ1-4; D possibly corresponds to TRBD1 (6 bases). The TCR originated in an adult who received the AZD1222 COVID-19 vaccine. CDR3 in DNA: TGTGCCAGCAGTTCGATCAGGACAGAGAATGAAAAACTGTTTTTT. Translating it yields CASSSIRTENEKLFF.